Sequencing of this T cell receptor (beta chain) was carried out in a study of T cell repertoires in ileal Crohn's disease. Study conclusions and caveats: Compared with non-smokers, active smokers at surgery showed more clonal expansions.

CDR3 length equals 15 residues. Germline CDR1 is SGHRS and CDR2 is YFSETQ. The V segment lost 4 bases and the J segment 10 bases; nucleotides outside the gene matches: 10. Measured with immunoSEQ multiplex PCR; TCRdb has only the in-frame clones, and not every one. The sample has around 15,000 clones, about 93% seen once. As for this clone: No antigen is known for it.

The chain recombines TRBV5-1 with TRBJ1-6; 8 nucleotides align to TRBD1. Sample: ileal tissue. The source of this sequence is an adult with Crohn's disease. This chain's CDR3 is CASSVGQADGSPLHF. In DNA form, the CDR3 reads TGCGCCAGCAGCGTGGGACAGGCGGACGGGTCACCCCTCCACTTT.